The 20 T cell receptor beta chains reported below all come from one sample, sequenced in a study of blood T cell repertoires in COVID-19. TCRdb's copy holds only in-frame clones and misses some; the assay was immunoSEQ multiplex PCR. This sample carries 300,000 to 350,000 clones, approximately 89% of them seen once, and the ten largest clones take roughly 3%. The sequencing input was peripheral blood. The receptor set was obtained from a woman under 30 who had recovered from COVID-19.

The chain links TRBV24-1 to TRBJ1-2; 7 bases match TRBD1. Trimming cost V 2 bases and J 8 bases; bases outside gene matches: 13. CDR3 length: 16 amino acids. Germline lookup yields CDR1 KGHDR and CDR2 SFDVKD. The CDR3 here is CATSDSMTGTLGGYTF. CDR3 coding DNA: TGTGCCACCAGTGATTCAATGACAGGGACGTTGGGCGGCTACACCTTC.

V and J are TRBV5-4 and TRBJ1-4; the match to TRBD1 covers 7 bases. Germline assignment: CDR1 SGHNT and CDR2 YYREEE (reference sequence). J was trimmed by 7 bases and V by 4 bases; bases with no gene match: 4. The CDR3 is 13 residues long. The CDR3 nucleotides are TGTGCCAGCAGCCGGGGGACAGTTGAAAAACTGTTTTTT. It codes for CASSRGTVEKLFF. Drawing the rest from reference TRBV5-4 and TRBJ1-4, the complete variable domain is ETGVTQSPTHLIKTRGQQVTLRCSSQSGHNTVSWYQQALGQGPQFIFQYYREEENGRGNFPPRFSGLQFPNYSSELNVNALELDDSALYLCASSRGTVEKLFFGSGTQLSVL.

This clone was counted once. The chain carries TRBV7-9 and TRBJ2-3; tentatively, D is TRBD1 (5 bases). V lost 2 bases, J lost 0 bases, and 9 bases lay in between. Per the germline V gene, CDR1 is SEHNR and CDR2 is FQNEAQ (reference sequence). This CDR3 has 15 amino acids. The CDR3 coding sequence is TGTGCCAGCAGCTTACAGGGAATAAGCACAGATACGCAGTATTTT. The encoded protein is CASSLQGISTDTQYF.

In this sample, this clone turned up once. The CDR3, as DNA: TGTGCCAGCAGCAAGAGCGGGAGCTACGAGCAGTACGTC. Translating it yields CASSKSGSYEQYV. This chain connects TRBV7-9 to TRBJ2-7; 8 positions agree with TRBD2. The CDR3 spans 13 residues. Per germline, CDR1 SEHNR and CDR2 FQNEAQ (reference sequence). With 5 bases clipped from V and 3 bases from J, the junction kept 3 bases outside the gene matches.

The chain combines TRBV11-2 with TRBJ1-3; maybe TRBD1 (5 bases). In germline, CDR1 is SGHAT, CDR2 FQNNGV. CDR3 length: 14 amino acids. With 0 bases removed from V and 8 bases from J, the gap between germline ends came to 11 bases. CDR3 DNA: TGTGCCAGCAGCTTAGATGGGGCATATGACACCATATATTTT. This translates into CASSLDGAYDTIYF.

The V and J genes are TRBV5-1 and TRBJ1-2; weak D call: TRBD1 (5 bases). The germline CDR1 and CDR2 sequences are SGHRS and YFSETQ. The CDR3 is 14 amino acids. V lost 7 bases to trimming and J lost 3 bases, with 16 bases between them. The CDR3 nucleotides are TGCGCCAGCGGGCCTCCGGGGGGTTACTATGGCTACACCTTC. It codes for CASGPPGGYYGYTF.

This chain links TRBV19 with TRBJ1-2, with D maybe TRBD1 (5 bases). CDR3 size: 14 residues. V was trimmed by 3 bases and J by 5 bases, leaving 13 bases between them. The germline gives CDR1 LNHDA, CDR2 SQIVND (reference sequence). Here the CDR3 reads CASSIPAGRYGYTF. DNA of the CDR3: TGTGCCAGTAGTATCCCAGCAGGGAGGTATGGCTACACCTTC.

J is TRBJ2-2 and V is TRBV9, with D possibly TRBD2 on 5 matching bases. The germline gives CDR1 SGDLS, CDR2 YYNGEE. V was shortened by 7 bases and J by 4 bases, with 17 bases between the two germline ends. CDR3 length: 15 residues. This CDR3 is CASGTGVAGTGELFF. CDR3 in DNA: TGTGCCAGCGGCACCGGAGTCGCGGGCACCGGGGAGCTGTTTTTT.

The V call is TRBV12-3 or TRBV12-4, the J call TRBJ2-1; no reliable D call. This CDR3 contains 13 residues. Trimming removed 7 bases at V and 10 bases at J, with 17 bases between. This CDR3 is CASTDWPDREQFF. The CDR3 DNA sequence: TGTGCCAGCACCGACTGGCCCGACCGGGAGCAGTTCTTC.

The chain recombines TRBV7-6 with TRBJ1-1; 11 bases align to TRBD1. Per germline, CDR1 SGHVS and CDR2 FNYEAQ. V lost 3 bases, J lost 4 bases, and 13 bases stayed unmatched. The CDR3 loop spans 18 amino acids. The CDR3 DNA reads as TGTGCCAGCAGCTTCCTCCTGGACAGGGGGCCTGTCCCCACTGAAGCTTTCTTT. Its protein is CASSFLLDRGPVPTEAFF.

Comments on this clone: The same CDR3 also results from other DNA sequences found in this sample. The J gene is TRBJ1-1, the V gene TRBV19; D is unclear. The CDR3 loop spans 13 amino acids. From germline, CDR1 is LNHDA and CDR2 SQIVND (reference sequence). Trimming removed 2 bases at V and 2 bases at J, with 6 bases between. CDR3 in amino acids: CASSISGNTEAFF. CDR3 coding DNA: TGTGCCAGTAGTATAAGCGGTAACACTGAAGCTTTCTTT.

The V and J genes are TRBV4-3 and TRBJ2-1; D remains ambiguous. Germline V gene data show CDR1 as LGHNA and CDR2 as YSLEER. With 0 bases removed from V and 2 bases from J, the gap between germline ends came to 8 bases. This CDR3 comprises 15 residues. The CDR3 here is CASSQEVEPYNEQFF. The CDR3 nucleotides read TGCGCCAGCAGCCAAGAAGTGGAGCCCTACAATGAGCAGTTCTTC.

The CDR3 here is CASSYGQGYGNEQFF. CDR3 bases: TGTGCCAGCAGTTACGGGCAGGGTTACGGCAATGAGCAGTTCTTC. V and J are TRBV6-5 and TRBJ2-1; D is possibly TRBD1 (5 bases). CDR1 is MNHEY, CDR2 SVGAGI, per germline. Trimming took 2 bases from V and 6 from J, leaving 14 bases between them. The CDR3 is 15 residues long.

This chain connects TRBV19 to TRBJ2-3, with a possible D match to TRBD2 (5 bases). The germline V gene encodes CDR1 LNHDA and CDR2 SQIVND (reference sequence). CDR3 size: 13 residues. Trimming took off 5 bases at V and 7 bases at J, with 13 bases between the two ends. The CDR3 sequence: CASSLDEGNTQYF. In DNA, the CDR3 is TGTGCCAGTAGTCTGGATGAGGGAAATACGCAGTATTTT.

V and J are TRBV7-8 and TRBJ2-3; the match to TRBD2 covers 10 bases. J was trimmed by 6 bases and V by 2 bases; bases with no gene match: 11. Germline V CDR1 and CDR2: SGHVS, FQNEAQ. CDR3 length equals 17 residues. The chain's CDR3 is CASSLSQREGPSDTQYF. The CDR3 nucleotides read TGTGCCAGCAGCTTAAGCCAGCGGGAGGGCCCGTCGGATACGCAGTATTTT. Full variable domain (outside the CDR3, taken from reference TRBV7-8 and TRBJ2-3): GAGVSQSPRYKVAKRGQDVALRCDPISGHVSLFWYQQALGQGPEFLTYFQNEAQLDKSGLPSDRFFAERPEGSVSTLKIQRTQQEDSAVYLCASSLSQREGPSDTQYFGPGTRLTVL.

The chain has TRBV25-1 and TRBJ2-6; 7 nucleotides line up with TRBD1. The V gene end was trimmed by 5 bases and the J gene end by 1 base; junction bases not matched to a gene: 2. The CDR3 has 15 amino acids. CDR1 is MGHDK and CDR2 is SYGVNS in the germline V gene. CDR3 DNA sequence: TGTGCCAGCAGTAAACAGGGGTCTGGGGCCAACGTCCTGACTTTC. Translating it yields CASSKQGSGANVLTF.

This sequence joins TRBV12-5 and TRBJ2-1; 7 bases line up with TRBD2. V dropped 6 bases and J dropped 6; count of bases not matched to a gene: 11. Germline loops: CDR1 LGHNT, CDR2 FRNRAP. The CDR3 spans 15 residues. Here the CDR3 DNA reads TGTGCTAGTGGCCGACCCCGGACTAGTAGCAATGAGCAGTTCTTC. Translated, it gives CASGRPRTSSNEQFF.

This clone was picked up one time. The V and J genes are TRBV12-3 or TRBV12-4 and TRBJ2-1, with D perhaps TRBD1 (7 bases). The CDR3 consists of 13 residues. V gave up 3 bases and J gave up 7 bases, with 10 bases separating them. In nucleotides, the CDR3 is TGTGCCAGCAGTTTGGCAGGGGGGAATGAGCAGTTCTTC. Translating it yields CASSLAGGNEQFF.

The chain employs TRBV4-3 and TRBJ1-2; possibly TRBD1 for D (6 bases). The CDR3 is 17 amino acids. Germline V gene data show CDR1 as LGHNA and CDR2 as YSLEER. Trimming took off 3 bases at V and 4 bases at J, with 21 bases between the two ends. The CDR3 here is CASSQELAGAWIYGYTF. In DNA form, the CDR3 reads TGCGCCAGCAGCCAGGAACTCGCGGGGGCCTGGATCTATGGCTACACCTTC.

For the CDR3, the DNA is TGTGCCAGCAGTGAAGGACAGGGGTTCGAGCAGTACGTC. Amino acids: CASSEGQGFEQYV. V is TRBV2 and J is TRBJ2-7; 8 bases agree with TRBD1. V gave up 1 base and J gave up 6 bases; unmatched junction bases: 2. The CDR3 has 13 residues. CDR1 and CDR2 (germline): SNHLY, FYNNEI.